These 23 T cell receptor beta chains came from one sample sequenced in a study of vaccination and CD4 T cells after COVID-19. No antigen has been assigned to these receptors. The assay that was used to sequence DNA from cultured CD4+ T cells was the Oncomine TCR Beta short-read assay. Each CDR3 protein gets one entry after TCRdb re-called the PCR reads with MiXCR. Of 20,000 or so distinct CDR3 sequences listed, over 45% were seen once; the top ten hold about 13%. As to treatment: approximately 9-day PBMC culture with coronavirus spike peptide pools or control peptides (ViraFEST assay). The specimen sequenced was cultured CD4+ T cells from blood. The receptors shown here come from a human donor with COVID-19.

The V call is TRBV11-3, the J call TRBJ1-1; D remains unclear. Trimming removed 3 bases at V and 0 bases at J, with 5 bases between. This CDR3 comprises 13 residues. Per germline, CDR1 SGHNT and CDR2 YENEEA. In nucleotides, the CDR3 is TGTGCCAGCAGCTTTGAGATGAACACTGAAGCTTTCTTT. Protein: CASSFEMNTEAFF.

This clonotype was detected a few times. The CDR3 spells CSARADQGGSNQPQHF. For the CDR3, the DNA is TGCAGTGCTAGAGCCGATCAGGGGGGTAGCAATCAGCCCCAGCATTTT. The V call is TRBV20-1, the J call TRBJ1-5, with 7 bases fitting TRBD1. The CDR3 is 16 amino acids. Germline loops: CDR1 DFQATT, CDR2 SNEGSKA (reference sequence). V gave up 1 base and J gave up 0 bases; unmatched junction bases: 6.

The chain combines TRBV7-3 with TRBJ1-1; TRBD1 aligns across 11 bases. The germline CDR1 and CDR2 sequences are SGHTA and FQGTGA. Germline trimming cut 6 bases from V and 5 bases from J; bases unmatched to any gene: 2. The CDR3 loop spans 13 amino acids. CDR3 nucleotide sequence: TGTGCCAGCAGGGGGACAGGGGGAACTGAAGCTTTCTTT. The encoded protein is CASRGTGGTEAFF.

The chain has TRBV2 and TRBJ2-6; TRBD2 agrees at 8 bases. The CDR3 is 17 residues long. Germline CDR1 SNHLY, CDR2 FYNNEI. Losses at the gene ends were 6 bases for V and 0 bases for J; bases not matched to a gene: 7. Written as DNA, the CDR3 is TGTGCCAGCAGCCGCGGGGGGTTTAGCTCTGGGGCCAACGTCCTGACTTTC. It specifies CASSRGGFSSGANVLTF.

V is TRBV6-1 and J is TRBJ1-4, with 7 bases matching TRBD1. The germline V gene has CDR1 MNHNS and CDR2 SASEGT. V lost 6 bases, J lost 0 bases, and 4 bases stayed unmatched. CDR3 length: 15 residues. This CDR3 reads CASSAQGTTNEKLFF. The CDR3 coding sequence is TGTGCCAGCAGCGCACAGGGGACAACTAATGAAAAACTGTTTTTT.

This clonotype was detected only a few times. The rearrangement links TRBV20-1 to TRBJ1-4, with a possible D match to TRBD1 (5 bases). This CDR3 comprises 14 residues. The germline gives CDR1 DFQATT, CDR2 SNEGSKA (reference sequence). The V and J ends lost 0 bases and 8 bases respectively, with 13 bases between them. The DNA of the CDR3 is TGCAGTGCTAGAGATGGCAGGGTACACGAAAAACTGTTTTTT. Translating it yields CSARDGRVHEKLFF.

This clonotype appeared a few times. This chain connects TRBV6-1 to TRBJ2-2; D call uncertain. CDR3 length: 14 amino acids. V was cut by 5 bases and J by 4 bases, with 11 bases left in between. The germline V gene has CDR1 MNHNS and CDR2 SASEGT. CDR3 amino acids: CASSTGGFTGELFF. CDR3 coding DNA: TGTGCCAGCAGTACCGGTGGCTTCACCGGGGAGCTGTTTTTT.

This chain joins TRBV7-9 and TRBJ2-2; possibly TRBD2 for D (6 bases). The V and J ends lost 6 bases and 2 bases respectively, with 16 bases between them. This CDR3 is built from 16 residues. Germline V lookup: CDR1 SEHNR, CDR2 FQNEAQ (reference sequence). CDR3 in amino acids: CASRPDGGGNTGELFF. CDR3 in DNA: TGTGCCAGCAGGCCCGACGGGGGAGGCAACACCGGGGAGCTGTTTTTT. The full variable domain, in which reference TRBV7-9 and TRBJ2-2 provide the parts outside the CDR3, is DTGVSQNPRHKITKRGQNVTFRCDPISEHNRLYWYRQTLGQGPEFLTYFQNEAQLEKSRLLSDRFSAERPKGSFSTLEIQRTEQGDSAMYLCASRPDGGGNTGELFFGEGSRLTVL.

The CDR3 here is CASSRGAAGLSSYEQYF. CDR3 nucleotides: TGTGCCAGCAGCCGGGGCGCAGCGGGGTTGAGCTCCTACGAGCAGTACTTC. The gene calls are TRBV27 and TRBJ2-7; 7 bases fit TRBD2. CDR1 and CDR2 from the germline V gene are MNHEY and SMNVEV (reference sequence). The CDR3 totals 17 residues. The junction had 14 bases not matched to a gene; V was cut back by 6 bases and J by 0 bases.

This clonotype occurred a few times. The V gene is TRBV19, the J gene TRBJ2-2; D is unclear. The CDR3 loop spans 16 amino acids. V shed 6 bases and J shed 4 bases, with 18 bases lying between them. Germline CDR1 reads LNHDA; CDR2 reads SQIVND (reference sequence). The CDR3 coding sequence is TGTGCCAGTAGCCCCCTCGAGCGTCCGACCACCGGGGAGCTGTTTTTT. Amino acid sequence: CASSPLERPTTGELFF. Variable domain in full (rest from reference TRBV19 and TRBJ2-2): DGGITQSPKYLFRKEGQNVTLSCEQNLNHDAMYWYRQDPGQGLRLIYYSQIVNDFQKGDIAEGYSVSREKKESFPLTVTSAQKNPTAFYLCASSPLERPTTGELFFGEGSRLTVL.

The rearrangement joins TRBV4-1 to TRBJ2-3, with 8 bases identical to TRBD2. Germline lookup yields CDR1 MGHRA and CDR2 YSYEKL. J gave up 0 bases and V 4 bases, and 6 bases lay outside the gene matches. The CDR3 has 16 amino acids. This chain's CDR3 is CASSRIAGFSTDTQYF. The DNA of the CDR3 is TGCGCCAGCAGCCGAATAGCGGGGTTTAGCACAGATACGCAGTATTTT.

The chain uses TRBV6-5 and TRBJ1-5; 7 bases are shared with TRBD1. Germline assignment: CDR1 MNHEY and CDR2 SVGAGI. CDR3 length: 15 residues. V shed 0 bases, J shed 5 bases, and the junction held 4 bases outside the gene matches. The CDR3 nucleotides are TGTGCCAGCAGTTACTCGACCCAGGGGGATCAGCCCCAGCATTTT. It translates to CASSYSTQGDQPQHF.

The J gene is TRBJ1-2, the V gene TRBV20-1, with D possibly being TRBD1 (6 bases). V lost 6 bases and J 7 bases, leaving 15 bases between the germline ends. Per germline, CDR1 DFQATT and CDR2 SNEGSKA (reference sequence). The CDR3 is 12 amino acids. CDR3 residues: CSAGGGSGGYTF. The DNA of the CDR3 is TGCAGTGCCGGGGGGGGCAGCGGTGGCTACACCTTC.

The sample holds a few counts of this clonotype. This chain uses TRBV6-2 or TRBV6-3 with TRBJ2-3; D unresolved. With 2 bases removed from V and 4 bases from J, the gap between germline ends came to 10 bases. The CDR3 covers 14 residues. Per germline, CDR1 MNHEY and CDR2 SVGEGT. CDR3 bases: TGTGCCAGCAGTTACAGTCGAGACGCAGATACGCAGTATTTT. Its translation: CASSYSRDADTQYF.

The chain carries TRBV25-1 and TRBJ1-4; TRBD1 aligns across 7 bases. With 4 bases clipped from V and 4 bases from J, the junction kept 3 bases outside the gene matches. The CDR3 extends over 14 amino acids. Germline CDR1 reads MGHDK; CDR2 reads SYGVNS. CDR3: CASSAPGGNEKLFF. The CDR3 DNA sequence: TGTGCCAGCAGTGCCCCAGGGGGTAATGAAAAACTGTTTTTT.

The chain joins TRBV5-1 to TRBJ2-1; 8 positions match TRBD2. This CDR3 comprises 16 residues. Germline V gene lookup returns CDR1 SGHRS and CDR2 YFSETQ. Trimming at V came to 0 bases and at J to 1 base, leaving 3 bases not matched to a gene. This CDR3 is CASSLAGGGSYNEQFF. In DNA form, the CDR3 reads TGCGCCAGCAGCTTGGCGGGGGGGGGGTCCTACAATGAGCAGTTCTTC. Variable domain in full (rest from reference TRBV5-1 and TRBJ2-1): KAGVTQTPRYLIKTRGQQVTLSCSPISGHRSVSWYQQTPGQGLQFLFEYFSETQRNKGNFPGRFSGRQFSNSRSEMNVSTLELGDSALYLCASSLAGGGSYNEQFFGPGTRLTVL.

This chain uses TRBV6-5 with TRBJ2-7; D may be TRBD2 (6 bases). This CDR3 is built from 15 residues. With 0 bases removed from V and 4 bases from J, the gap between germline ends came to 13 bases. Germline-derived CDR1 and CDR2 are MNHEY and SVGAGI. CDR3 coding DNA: TGTGCCAGCAGTTACTCGACCCGACTAGAATACGAGCAGTACTTC. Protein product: CASSYSTRLEYEQYF.

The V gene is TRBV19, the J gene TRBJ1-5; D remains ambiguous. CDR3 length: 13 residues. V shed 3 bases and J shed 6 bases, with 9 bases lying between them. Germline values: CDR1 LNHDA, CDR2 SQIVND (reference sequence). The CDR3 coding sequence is TGTGCCAGTAGTATCGATGAATTTCAGCCCCAGCATTTT. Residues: CASSIDEFQPQHF.

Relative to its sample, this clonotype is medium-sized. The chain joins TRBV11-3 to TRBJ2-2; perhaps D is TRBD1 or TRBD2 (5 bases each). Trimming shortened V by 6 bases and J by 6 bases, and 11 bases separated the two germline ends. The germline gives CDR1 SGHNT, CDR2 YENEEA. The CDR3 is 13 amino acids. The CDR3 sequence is CASRRGVAGELFF. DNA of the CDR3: TGTGCCAGCAGAAGAGGGGTGGCCGGGGAGCTGTTTTTT. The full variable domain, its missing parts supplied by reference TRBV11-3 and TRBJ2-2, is EAGVVQSPRYKIIEKKQPVAFWCNPISGHNTLYWYLQNLGQGPELLIRYENEEAVDDSQLPKDRFSAERLKGVDSTLKIQPAELGDSAVYLCASRRGVAGELFFGEGSRLTVL.

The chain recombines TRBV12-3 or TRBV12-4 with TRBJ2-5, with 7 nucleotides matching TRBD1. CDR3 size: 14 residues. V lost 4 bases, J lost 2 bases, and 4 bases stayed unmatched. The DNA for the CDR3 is TGTGCCAGCAGTTCCCCGACAGGGCAAGAGACCCAGTACTTC. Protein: CASSSPTGQETQYF.

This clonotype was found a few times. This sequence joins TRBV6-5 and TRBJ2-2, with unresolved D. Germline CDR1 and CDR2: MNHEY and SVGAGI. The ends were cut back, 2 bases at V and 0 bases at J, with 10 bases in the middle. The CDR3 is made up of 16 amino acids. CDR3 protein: CASSYLRHTNTGELFF. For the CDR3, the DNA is TGTGCCAGCAGTTACCTAAGACACACGAACACCGGGGAGCTGTTTTTT.

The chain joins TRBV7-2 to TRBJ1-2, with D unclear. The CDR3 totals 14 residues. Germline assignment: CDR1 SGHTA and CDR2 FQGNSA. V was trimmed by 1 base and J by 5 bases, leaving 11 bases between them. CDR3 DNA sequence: TGTGCCAGCAGCTTAGATCGTAGAGTGTATGGCTACACCTTC. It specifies CASSLDRRVYGYTF.

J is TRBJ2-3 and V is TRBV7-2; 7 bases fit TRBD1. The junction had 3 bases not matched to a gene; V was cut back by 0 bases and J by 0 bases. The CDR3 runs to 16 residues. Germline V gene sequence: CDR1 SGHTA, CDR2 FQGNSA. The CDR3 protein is CASSLAGTASTDTQYF. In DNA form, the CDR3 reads TGTGCCAGCAGCTTAGCTGGGACAGCCAGCACAGATACGCAGTATTTT.